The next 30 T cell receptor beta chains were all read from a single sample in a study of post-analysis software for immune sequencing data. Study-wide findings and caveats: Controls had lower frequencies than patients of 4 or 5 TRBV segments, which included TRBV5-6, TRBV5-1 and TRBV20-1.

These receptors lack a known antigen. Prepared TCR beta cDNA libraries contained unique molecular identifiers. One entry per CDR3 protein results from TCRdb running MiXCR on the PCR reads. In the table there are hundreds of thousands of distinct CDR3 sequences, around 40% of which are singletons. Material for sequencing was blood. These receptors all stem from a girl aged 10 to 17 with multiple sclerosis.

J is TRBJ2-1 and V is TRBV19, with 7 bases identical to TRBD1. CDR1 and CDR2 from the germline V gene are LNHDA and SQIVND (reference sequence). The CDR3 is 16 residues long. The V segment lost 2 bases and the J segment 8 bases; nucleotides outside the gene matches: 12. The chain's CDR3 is CASSILSRQGLDEQFF. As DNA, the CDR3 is TGTGCCAGTAGTATATTATCTCGACAGGGCCTCGATGAGCAGTTCTTC.

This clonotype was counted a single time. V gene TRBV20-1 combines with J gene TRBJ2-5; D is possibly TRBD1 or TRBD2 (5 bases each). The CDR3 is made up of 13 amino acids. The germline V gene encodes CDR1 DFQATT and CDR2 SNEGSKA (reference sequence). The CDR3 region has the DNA TGCTCAACCCGACGGGGCGTCCAAGAGACCCAGTACTTC. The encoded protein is CSTRRGVQETQYF.

The DNA of the CDR3 is TGCAGCGTTGAAGGCCCGGGGGAAGCTTTCTTT. Translation gives CSVEGPGEAFF. This chain joins TRBV29-1 and TRBJ1-1; D ambiguous. The CDR3 totals 11 residues. CDR1 and CDR2 (germline): SQVTM, ANQGSEA. V lost 1 base and J lost 8, with 8 bases in between.

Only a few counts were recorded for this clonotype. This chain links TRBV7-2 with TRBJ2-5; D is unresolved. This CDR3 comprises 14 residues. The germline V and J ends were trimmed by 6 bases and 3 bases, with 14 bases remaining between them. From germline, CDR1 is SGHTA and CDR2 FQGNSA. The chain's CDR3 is CASSNYGGKETQYF. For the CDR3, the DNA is TGTGCCAGCAGTAATTACGGCGGAAAAGAGACCCAGTACTTC.

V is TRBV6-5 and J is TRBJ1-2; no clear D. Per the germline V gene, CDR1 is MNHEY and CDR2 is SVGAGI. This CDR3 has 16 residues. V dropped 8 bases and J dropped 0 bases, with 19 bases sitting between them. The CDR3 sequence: CASHQSQRSSNYGYTF. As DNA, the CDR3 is TGTGCCAGCCACCAGTCCCAACGTTCCTCTAACTATGGCTACACCTTC.

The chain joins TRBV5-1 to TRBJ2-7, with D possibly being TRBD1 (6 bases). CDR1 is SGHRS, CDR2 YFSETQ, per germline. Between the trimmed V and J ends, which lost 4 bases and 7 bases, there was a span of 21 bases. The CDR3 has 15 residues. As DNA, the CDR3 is TGCGCCAGCAGCCGGAGACACGAGGACAGCGTAGAGCAGTACTTC. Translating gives CASSRRHEDSVEQYF.

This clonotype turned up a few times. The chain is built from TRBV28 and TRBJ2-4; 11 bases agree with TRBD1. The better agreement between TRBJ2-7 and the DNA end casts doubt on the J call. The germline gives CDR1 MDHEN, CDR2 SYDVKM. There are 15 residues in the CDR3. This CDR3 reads CASSEGQGDTYEQYF. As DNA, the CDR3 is TGTGCCAGCAGTGAGGGACAGGGGGATACCTACGAGCAGTACTTC.

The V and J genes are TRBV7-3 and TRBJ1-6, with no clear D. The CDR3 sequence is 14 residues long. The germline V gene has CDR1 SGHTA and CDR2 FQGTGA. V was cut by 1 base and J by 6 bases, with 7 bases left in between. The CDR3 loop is CASSLREANSPLHF. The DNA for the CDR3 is TGTGCCAGCAGCTTAAGGGAGGCTAATTCACCCCTCCACTTT.

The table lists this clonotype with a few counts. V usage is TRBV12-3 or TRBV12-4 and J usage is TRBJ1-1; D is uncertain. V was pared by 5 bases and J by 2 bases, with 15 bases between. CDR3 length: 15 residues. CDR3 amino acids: CASSPTKGLNTEAFF. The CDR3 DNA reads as TGTGCCAGCAGTCCTACGAAAGGGCTCAACACTGAAGCTTTCTTT.

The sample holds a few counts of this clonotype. The CDR3 protein is CSATDRTDYGYTF. The CDR3 DNA follows: TGCAGCGCAACTGACAGGACTGACTATGGCTACACCTTC. The rearrangement uses TRBV29-1 and TRBJ1-2; maybe TRBD1 (6 bases). Germline V gives CDR1 SQVTM, CDR2 ANQGSEA. Trimming stripped 7 bases from V and 3 bases from J, with 15 bases between. This CDR3 contains 13 residues.

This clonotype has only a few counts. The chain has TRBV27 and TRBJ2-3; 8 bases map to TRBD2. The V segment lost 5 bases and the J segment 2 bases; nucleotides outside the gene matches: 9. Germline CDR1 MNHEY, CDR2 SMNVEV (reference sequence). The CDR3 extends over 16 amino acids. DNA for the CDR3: TGTGCCAGCAGTGACAACGAGCGGGAGTTCACAGATACGCAGTATTTT. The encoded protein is CASSDNEREFTDTQYF.

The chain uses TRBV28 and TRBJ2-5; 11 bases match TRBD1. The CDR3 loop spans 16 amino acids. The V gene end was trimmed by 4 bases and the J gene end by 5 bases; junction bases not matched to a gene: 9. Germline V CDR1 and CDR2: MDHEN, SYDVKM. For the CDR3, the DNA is TGTGCCAGCAGTTCGACCTGGACAGGGGGCGCTGAGACCCAGTACTTC. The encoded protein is CASSSTWTGGAETQYF.

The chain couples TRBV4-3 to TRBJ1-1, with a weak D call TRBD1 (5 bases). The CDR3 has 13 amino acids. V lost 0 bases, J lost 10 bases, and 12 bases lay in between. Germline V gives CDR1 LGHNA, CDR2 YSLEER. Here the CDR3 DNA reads TGCGCCAGCAGCCAAGATAGCGGGGGACGAGCTTTCTTT. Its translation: CASSQDSGGRAFF.

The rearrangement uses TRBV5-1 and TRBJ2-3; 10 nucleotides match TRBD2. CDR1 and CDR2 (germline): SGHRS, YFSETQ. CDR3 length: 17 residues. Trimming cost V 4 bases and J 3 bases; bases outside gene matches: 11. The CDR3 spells CASSSAASGSRTDTQYF. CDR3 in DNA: TGCGCCAGCAGCAGCGCGGCTAGCGGGAGTAGGACAGATACGCAGTATTTT.

CDR3 sequence: CASSAPTGGEETQYF. CDR3 in DNA: TGTGCCAGCAGTGCCCCCACAGGGGGCGAGGAGACCCAGTACTTC. The chain combines TRBV28 with TRBJ2-5, with 9 bases matching TRBD1. The V segment lost 5 bases and the J segment 5 bases; nucleotides outside the gene matches: 9. CDR3 length: 15 amino acids. Germline lookup yields CDR1 MDHEN and CDR2 SYDVKM.

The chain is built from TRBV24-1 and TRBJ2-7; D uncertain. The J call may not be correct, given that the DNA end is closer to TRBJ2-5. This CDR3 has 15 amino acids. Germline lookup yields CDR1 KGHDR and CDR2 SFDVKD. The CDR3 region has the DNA TGTGCCACCAGTGATCCGATAAGGGAAGGTGAGACCCAGTACTTC. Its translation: CATSDPIREGETQYF.

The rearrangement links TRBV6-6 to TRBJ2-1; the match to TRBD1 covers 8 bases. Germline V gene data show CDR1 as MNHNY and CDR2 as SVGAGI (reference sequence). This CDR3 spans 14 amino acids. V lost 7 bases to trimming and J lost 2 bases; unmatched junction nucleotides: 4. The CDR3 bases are TGTGCCAGCAACCGACAGGGGCCCTACAATGAGCAGTTCTTC. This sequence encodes CASNRQGPYNEQFF.

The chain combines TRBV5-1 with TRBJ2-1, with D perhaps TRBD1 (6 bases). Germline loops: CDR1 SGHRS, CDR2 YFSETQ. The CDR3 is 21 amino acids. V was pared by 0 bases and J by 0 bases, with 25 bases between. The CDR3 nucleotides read TGCGCCAGCAGCTTGGTTATCCGGCGTTCTACAGGGCTAAGCTCCTACAATGAGCAGTTCTTC. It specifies CASSLVIRRSTGLSSYNEQFF. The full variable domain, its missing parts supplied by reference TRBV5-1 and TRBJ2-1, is KAGVTQTPRYLIKTRGQQVTLSCSPISGHRSVSWYQQTPGQGLQFLFEYFSETQRNKGNFPGRFSGRQFSNSRSEMNVSTLELGDSALYLCASSLVIRRSTGLSSYNEQFFGPGTRLTVL.

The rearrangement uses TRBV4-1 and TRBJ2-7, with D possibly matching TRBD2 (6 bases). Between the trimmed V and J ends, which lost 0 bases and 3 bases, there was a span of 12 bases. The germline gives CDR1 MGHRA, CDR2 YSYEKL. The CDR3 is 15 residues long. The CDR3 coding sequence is TGCGCCAGCAGCCAAGATCGCGGGGATTACTACGAGCAGTACTTC. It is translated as CASSQDRGDYYEQYF.

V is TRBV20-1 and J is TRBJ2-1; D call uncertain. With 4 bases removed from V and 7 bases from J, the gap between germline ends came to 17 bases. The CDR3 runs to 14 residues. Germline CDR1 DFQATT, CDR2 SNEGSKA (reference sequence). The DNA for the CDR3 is TGCAGTGCTAACCGGGCCGGCTCTACAAATGAGCAGTTCTTC. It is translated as CSANRAGSTNEQFF.

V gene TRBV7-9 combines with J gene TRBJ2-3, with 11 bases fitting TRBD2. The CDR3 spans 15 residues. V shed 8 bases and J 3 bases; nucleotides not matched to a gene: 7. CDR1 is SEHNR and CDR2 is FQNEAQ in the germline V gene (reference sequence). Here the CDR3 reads CASALLAGGTDTQYF. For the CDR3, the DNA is TGTGCCAGCGCCCTTCTAGCGGGGGGTACAGATACGCAGTATTTT.

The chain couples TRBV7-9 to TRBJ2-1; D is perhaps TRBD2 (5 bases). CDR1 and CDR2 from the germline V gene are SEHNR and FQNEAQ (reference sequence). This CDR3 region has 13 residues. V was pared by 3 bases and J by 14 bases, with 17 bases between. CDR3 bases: TGTGCCAGCAGCTTTGACTACCAGCCCCTAAAGTTCTTC. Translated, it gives CASSFDYQPLKFF.

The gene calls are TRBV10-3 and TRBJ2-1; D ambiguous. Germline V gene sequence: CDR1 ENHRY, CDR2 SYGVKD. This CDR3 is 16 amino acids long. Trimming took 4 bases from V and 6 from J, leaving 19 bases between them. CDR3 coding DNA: TGTGCCATCAGTGCCTCGTCGGGCGCACCTCCCAATGAGCAGTTCTTC. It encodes CAISASSGAPPNEQFF.

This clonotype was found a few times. Here the CDR3 reads CAISAGESTNEKLFF. CDR3 sequence (DNA): TGTGCCATCAGTGCAGGGGAGTCGACTAATGAAAAACTGTTTTTT. The chain recombines TRBV10-3 with TRBJ1-4; perhaps TRBD1 as D (6 bases). CDR1 and CDR2 (germline): ENHRY, SYGVKD. V lost 4 bases and J 2 bases, leaving 11 bases between the germline ends. The CDR3 consists of 15 residues.

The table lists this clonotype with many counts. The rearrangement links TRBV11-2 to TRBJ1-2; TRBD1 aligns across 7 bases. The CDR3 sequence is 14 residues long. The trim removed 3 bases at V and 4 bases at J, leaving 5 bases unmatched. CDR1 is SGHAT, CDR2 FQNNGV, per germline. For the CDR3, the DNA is TGTGCCAGCAGCTTTACAGGGGCCGGCTATGGCTACACCTTC. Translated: CASSFTGAGYGYTF. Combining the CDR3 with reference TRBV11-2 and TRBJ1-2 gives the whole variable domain EAGVAQSPRYKIIEKRQSVAFWCNPISGHATLYWYQQILGQGPKLLIQFQNNGVVDDSQLPKDRFSAERLKGVDSTLKIQPAKLEDSAVYLCASSFTGAGYGYTFGSGTRLTVV.

The CDR3 DNA follows: TGTGCCAGCAGTTCGGCAGGGGTCTATGGCTACACCTTC. This encodes CASSSAGVYGYTF. The chain combines TRBV28 with TRBJ1-2; D possibly corresponds to TRBD1 (6 bases). The germline V gene encodes CDR1 MDHEN and CDR2 SYDVKM. The CDR3 is 13 residues long. Trimming shortened V by 4 bases and J by 4 bases, and 10 bases separated the two germline ends.

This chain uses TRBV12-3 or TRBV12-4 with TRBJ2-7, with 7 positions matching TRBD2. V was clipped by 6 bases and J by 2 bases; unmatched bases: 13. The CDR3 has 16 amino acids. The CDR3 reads CASSTGRAGWAYEQYF. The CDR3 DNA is TGTGCCAGCAGCACGGGACGAGCGGGATGGGCCTACGAGCAGTACTTC.

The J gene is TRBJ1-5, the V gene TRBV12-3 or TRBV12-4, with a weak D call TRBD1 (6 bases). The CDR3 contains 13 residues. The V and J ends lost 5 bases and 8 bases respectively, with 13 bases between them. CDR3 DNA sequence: TGTGCCAGCAGTACAGGGAGCGCGGAGCCCCAGCATTTT. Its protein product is CASSTGSAEPQHF.

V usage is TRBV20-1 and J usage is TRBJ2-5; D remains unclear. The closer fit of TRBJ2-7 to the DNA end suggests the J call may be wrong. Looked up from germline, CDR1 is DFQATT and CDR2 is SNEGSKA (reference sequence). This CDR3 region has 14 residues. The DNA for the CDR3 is TGCAGTGCTAGTCAACCCGTCCGGGTCCGCGAGCAGTACTTC. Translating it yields CSASQPVRVREQYF.

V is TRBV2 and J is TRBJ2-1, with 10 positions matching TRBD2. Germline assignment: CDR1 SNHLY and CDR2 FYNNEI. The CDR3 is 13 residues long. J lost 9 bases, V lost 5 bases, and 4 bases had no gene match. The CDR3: CASSIAGGGEQFF. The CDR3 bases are TGTGCCAGCAGTATAGCGGGAGGAGGTGAGCAGTTCTTC.